This entry lists 23 T cell receptor beta chains sequenced from one sample in a study of blood T cell repertoires in COVID-19. Clones were sequenced by immunoSEQ multiplex PCR, and TCRdb holds only the in-frame ones, with some missing. Found here are roughly 250,000 clones, around 90% of them singletons; the top ten hold under 0.95%. The material sequenced was peripheral blood. Receptors originate from a woman aged 25 to 45 with acute or convalescent COVID-19.

This clone was recorded once. This chain joins TRBV6-1 and TRBJ2-7; the match to TRBD1 covers 9 bases. With 3 bases clipped from V and 7 bases from J, the junction kept 7 bases outside the gene matches. The CDR3 runs to 14 residues. Germline CDR1 is MNHNS and CDR2 is SASEGT. The CDR3 nucleotides are TGTGCCAGCAGTGACGGGACAGGGTCTGGGGAGCAGTACTTC. It yields the protein CASSDGTGSGEQYF.

V usage is TRBV4-3 and J usage is TRBJ2-2, with D unresolved. Trimming left V 1 base short and J 8 bases short, with 8 bases between. The CDR3 totals 13 residues. Germline V lookup: CDR1 LGHNA, CDR2 YSLEER. Here the CDR3 DNA reads TGCGCCAGCAGCCAAGTCCAGGTGGGGGAGCTGTTTTTT. Translated: CASSQVQVGELFF.

V usage is TRBV28 and J usage is TRBJ1-1; D remains ambiguous. Trimming shortened V by 5 bases and J by 12 bases, and 16 bases separated the two germline ends. This CDR3 region has 12 residues. From germline, CDR1 is MDHEN and CDR2 SYDVKM. The CDR3 DNA reads TGTGCCAGCAGTATCTCGGCTAGATTAACTTTCTTT. It codes for CASSISARLTFF.

The sample holds one count of this clone. The rearrangement joins TRBV13 to TRBJ2-1; perhaps TRBD2 as D (6 bases). This CDR3 spans 13 amino acids. V was trimmed by 2 bases and J by 16 bases, leaving 18 bases between them. Germline V gene lookup returns CDR1 PRHDT and CDR2 FYEKMQ (reference sequence). The CDR3 DNA reads as TGTGCCAGCAGCTTATCTACTAGCCTTAGTATATTCTTC. Its protein product is CASSLSTSLSIFF.

The chain employs TRBV7-9 and TRBJ1-1; TRBD1 matches 10 bases. The CDR3 is made up of 15 amino acids. The ends lost 4 bases at V and 7 bases at J; junction bases unmatched: 9. Per germline, CDR1 SEHNR and CDR2 FQNEAQ (reference sequence). CDR3 in amino acids: CASSSTGQGTHEAFF. The CDR3 DNA follows: TGTGCCAGCAGCTCAACGGGACAGGGGACGCATGAAGCTTTCTTT.

The sample holds a few counts of this clone. CDR3 DNA sequence: TGTGCCAGCAGTGAAGGGGGCCGGACAGCCTATGGCTACACCTTC. Protein sequence: CASSEGGRTAYGYTF. The chain links TRBV6-1 to TRBJ1-2, with a tentative D call TRBD1 (6 bases). This CDR3 contains 15 residues. CDR1 is MNHNS, CDR2 SASEGT, per germline. V was clipped by 1 base and J by 4 bases, with 13 bases between them.

V and J are TRBV10-3 and TRBJ2-1; 14 bases align to TRBD2. The germline gives CDR1 ENHRY, CDR2 SYGVKD. The CDR3 spans 17 residues. Trimming at V came to 7 bases and at J to 6 bases, leaving 11 bases not matched to a gene. In DNA, the CDR3 is TGTGCCATCAAGATGGGGACTAGCGGGAGTTTGGCCAATGAGCAGTTCTTC. Amino acid sequence: CAIKMGTSGSLANEQFF.

This chain links TRBV19 with TRBJ1-6; D remains unclear. The CDR3 has 12 amino acids. V dropped 3 bases and J dropped 8 bases, with 5 bases sitting between them. Per the germline V gene, CDR1 is LNHDA and CDR2 is SQIVND (reference sequence). CDR3 DNA: TGTGCCAGTAGTATTTTCGATTCACCCCTCCACTTT. As protein: CASSIFDSPLHF.

The DNA of the CDR3 is TGTGCCAGCAGTGGGGCGGGAGAGGAGCAGTTCTTC. Its protein is CASSGAGEEQFF. The V gene is TRBV2, the J gene TRBJ2-1, with TRBD2 identical over 7 bases. The CDR3 has 12 residues. Germline values: CDR1 SNHLY, CDR2 FYNNEI. V shed 4 bases and J 10 bases; nucleotides not matched to a gene: 4.

The rearrangement joins TRBV7-3 to TRBJ2-7; 10 bases map to TRBD1. With 5 bases clipped from V and 4 bases from J, the junction kept 8 bases outside the gene matches. The CDR3 loop spans 15 amino acids. Per germline, CDR1 SGHTA and CDR2 FQGTGA. CDR3 sequence reads: CASSPGTGVRYEQYF. The CDR3 nucleotides are TGTGCCAGCAGCCCCGGGACAGGGGTAAGGTACGAGCAGTACTTC.

The CDR3 reads CASSLDSLSLYNEQFF. The CDR3 nucleotides are TGTGCCAGCAGCTTAGACTCCCTGTCTCTCTACAATGAGCAGTTCTTC. J is TRBJ2-1 and V is TRBV7-3; D is unclear. V lost 2 bases and J 3 bases, leaving 14 bases between the germline ends. Germline V gene sequence: CDR1 SGHTA, CDR2 FQGTGA. The CDR3 covers 16 residues.

The V gene is TRBV6-5, the J gene TRBJ2-7, with D possibly TRBD2 on 6 matching bases. Germline-derived CDR1 and CDR2 are MNHEY and SVGAGI. The germline V and J ends were trimmed by 4 bases and 6 bases, with 13 bases remaining between them. This CDR3 region has 13 residues. The CDR3 protein is CASSSHGGIEQYF. DNA for the CDR3: TGTGCCAGCAGTTCCCACGGAGGGATCGAGCAGTACTTC.

The chain joins TRBV5-4 to TRBJ1-1; D gene uncertain. Looked up from germline, CDR1 is SGHNT and CDR2 is YYREEE (reference sequence). The CDR3 sequence is 15 residues long. V shed 0 bases and J shed 4 bases, with 13 bases lying between them. The CDR3 loop is CASSLESAGLTEAFF. In DNA, the CDR3 is TGTGCCAGCAGCTTGGAGTCCGCAGGACTCACTGAAGCTTTCTTT.

The J gene is TRBJ2-5, the V gene TRBV27, with unresolved D. Trimming left V 6 bases short and J 5 bases short, with 19 bases between. CDR3 length: 15 amino acids. Per the germline V gene, CDR1 is MNHEY and CDR2 is SMNVEV (reference sequence). The CDR3 loop is CASSTIYGSLETQYF. The CDR3 DNA reads TGTGCCAGCAGCACTATTTACGGAAGTCTTGAGACCCAGTACTTC.

The rearrangement joins TRBV19 to TRBJ1-5; maybe TRBD1 (6 bases). The CDR3 runs 15 residues. CDR1 and CDR2 from the germline V gene are LNHDA and SQIVND (reference sequence). V lost 5 bases to trimming and J lost 3 bases, with 14 bases between them. The CDR3 sequence: CASSYWTANNQPQHF. In nucleotides, the CDR3 is TGTGCCAGTAGTTACTGGACAGCTAACAATCAGCCCCAGCATTTT. Using reference TRBV19 and TRBJ1-5 for the parts outside the CDR3, the full variable domain is DGGITQSPKYLFRKEGQNVTLSCEQNLNHDAMYWYRQDPGQGLRLIYYSQIVNDFQKGDIAEGYSVSREKKESFPLTVTSAQKNPTAFYLCASSYWTANNQPQHFGDGTRLSIL.

In nucleotides, the CDR3 is TGTGCCACCAGTGATATCTACGCTGTGGGACAGAATTACAATGAGCAGTTCTTC. It encodes CATSDIYAVGQNYNEQFF. J is TRBJ2-1 and V is TRBV24-1; TRBD1 aligns across 7 bases. Looked up from germline, CDR1 is KGHDR and CDR2 is SFDVKD. This CDR3 is 18 amino acids long. Trimming removed 3 bases from V and 4 bases from J; junction bases left unmatched: 14.

The gene calls are TRBV5-1 and TRBJ2-3, with 11 bases identical to TRBD2. In germline, CDR1 is SGHRS, CDR2 YFSETQ. After removal of 0 bases from V and 0 bases from J, the junction contained 3 bases not matched to a gene. The CDR3 is 17 amino acids. This chain's CDR3 is CASSLVTSGISTDTQYF. The CDR3, as DNA: TGCGCCAGCAGCTTGGTGACTAGCGGGATTAGCACAGATACGCAGTATTTT.

The V call is TRBV7-9, the J call TRBJ2-3; TRBD2 agrees at 7 bases. The trim removed 4 bases at V and 5 bases at J, leaving 9 bases unmatched. Germline CDR1 and CDR2: SEHNR and FQNEAQ (reference sequence). The CDR3 runs 15 residues. The CDR3 protein is CASSSDGRRVDTQYF. DNA for the CDR3: TGTGCCAGCAGCTCAGACGGGAGGAGGGTAGATACGCAGTATTTT. Looking up the rest from reference TRBV7-9 and TRBJ2-3 gives the full variable domain: DTGVSQNPRHKITKRGQNVTFRCDPISEHNRLYWYRQTLGQGPEFLTYFQNEAQLEKSRLLSDRFSAERPKGSFSTLEIQRTEQGDSAMYLCASSSDGRRVDTQYFGPGTRLTVL.

This clone appeared once. The J gene is TRBJ2-2, the V gene TRBV12-3 or TRBV12-4; no clear D gene. V was pared by 4 bases and J by 2 bases, with 5 bases between. CDR3 length: 13 amino acids. This chain's CDR3 is CASSSFNTGELFF. In nucleotides, the CDR3 is TGTGCCAGCAGTTCCTTCAACACCGGGGAGCTGTTTTTT.

Written as DNA, the CDR3 is TGCAGCGTTGAGAGGCGGGACTCCTACGAGCAGTACTTC. Translation: CSVERRDSYEQYF. V usage is TRBV29-1 and J usage is TRBJ2-7, with a weak D call TRBD2 (6 bases). V lost 3 bases and J lost 0, with 9 bases in between. The CDR3 is 13 amino acids. Per the germline V gene, CDR1 is SQVTM and CDR2 is ANQGSEA.

V gene TRBV5-4 combines with J gene TRBJ1-1, with a weak D call TRBD1 (5 bases). Germline V gene sequence: CDR1 SGHNT, CDR2 YYREEE (reference sequence). The CDR3 is 11 residues long. Trimming removed 4 bases at V and 11 bases at J, with 12 bases between. As DNA, the CDR3 is TGTGCCAGCAGCGTGGGACGGCGGGCTTTCTTT. Translating it yields CASSVGRRAFF. Using reference TRBV5-4 and TRBJ1-1 for the parts outside the CDR3, the full variable domain is ETGVTQSPTHLIKTRGQQVTLRCSSQSGHNTVSWYQQALGQGPQFIFQYYREEENGRGNFPPRFSGLQFPNYSSELNVNALELDDSALYLCASSVGRRAFFGQGTRLTVV.

This clone was recorded only once. This chain uses TRBV19 with TRBJ2-2; 7 bases line up with TRBD1. From germline, CDR1 is LNHDA and CDR2 SQIVND (reference sequence). This CDR3 comprises 15 residues. After removal of 5 bases from V and 5 bases from J, the junction contained 8 bases not matched to a gene. The CDR3 sequence is CASSARQGKTGELFF. The CDR3 coding sequence is TGTGCCAGTAGTGCCCGACAGGGAAAGACCGGGGAGCTGTTTTTT.

V and J are TRBV9 and TRBJ2-3; TRBD2 agrees at 12 bases. Per the germline V gene, CDR1 is SGDLS and CDR2 is YYNGEE. J was trimmed by 6 bases and V by 0 bases; bases with no gene match: 5. The CDR3 spans 16 residues. As DNA, the CDR3 is TGTGCCAGCAGCGTAGCTAGCGGGAGGGATGCGGATACGCAGTATTTT. It is translated as CASSVASGRDADTQYF.